A single sample is the source of the 12 T cell receptor beta chains below, sequenced in a study of blood T cell repertoires in COVID-19. Method: immunoSEQ multiplex PCR; TCRdb's copy keeps in-frame clones and lacks some. Among under 200,000 clones listed, more than 75% were seen once. The sequenced material came from peripheral blood. The origin of the receptors is a middle-aged man with active or convalescent COVID-19.

This clone was seen once. This sequence joins TRBV2 and TRBJ1-3, with D maybe TRBD1 (5 bases). This CDR3 contains 14 residues. The germline V gene has CDR1 SNHLY and CDR2 FYNNEI. V was pared by 6 bases and J by 6 bases, with 15 bases between. The CDR3 region is CASSWQGGENTIYF. The CDR3 DNA reads TGTGCCAGCAGCTGGCAGGGAGGAGAAAACACCATATATTTT.

This chain's CDR3 is CASSLLAGASSYNEQFF. The CDR3 nucleotides read TGTGCCAGCAGTCTACTAGCGGGAGCGAGCTCCTACAATGAGCAGTTCTTC. V gene TRBV6-6 combines with J gene TRBJ2-1; TRBD2 agrees at 11 bases. V was pared by 5 bases and J by 0 bases, with 6 bases of the junction left unmatched. CDR1 and CDR2 (germline): MNHNY, SVGAGI (reference sequence). The CDR3 consists of 17 residues.

The V call is TRBV15, the J call TRBJ1-1; D unresolved. This CDR3 comprises 16 residues. CDR1 and CDR2 from the germline V gene are LNHNV and YYDKDF (reference sequence). V lost 1 base and J lost 0, with 12 bases in between. The CDR3 DNA follows: TGTGCCACCAGCAGAGCCCCCGCGGGCATGAACACTGAAGCTTTCTTT. It yields the protein CATSRAPAGMNTEAFF.

The chain links TRBV11-3 to TRBJ2-2; D call uncertain. V lost 3 bases, J lost 0 bases, and 8 bases lay in between. CDR3 length: 15 residues. Germline V gives CDR1 SGHNT, CDR2 YENEEA. CDR3 region: CASSLSTANTGELFF. The CDR3 nucleotides are TGTGCCAGCAGCTTGAGTACCGCGAACACCGGGGAGCTGTTTTTT. Combining the CDR3 with reference TRBV11-3 and TRBJ2-2 gives the whole variable domain EAGVVQSPRYKIIEKKQPVAFWCNPISGHNTLYWYLQNLGQGPELLIRYENEEAVDDSQLPKDRFSAERLKGVDSTLKIQPAELGDSAVYLCASSLSTANTGELFFGEGSRLTVL.

The rearrangement uses TRBV6-1 and TRBJ2-7, with a tentative D call TRBD2 (5 bases). Trimming pared 0 bases from V and 3 bases from J, leaving 12 bases between. This CDR3 comprises 15 residues. Germline CDR1 reads MNHNS; CDR2 reads SASEGT. This CDR3 is CASSEAAHGDYEQYF. DNA for the CDR3: TGTGCCAGCAGTGAAGCGGCCCACGGGGACTACGAGCAGTACTTC.

CDR3 bases: TGTGCTAGTGGTTTGGCCCTGCGGACTAGCGACTACGAGCAGTACTTC. Its translation: CASGLALRTSDYEQYF. V usage is TRBV12-5 and J usage is TRBJ2-7; 9 bases agree with TRBD2. The J segment lost 3 bases and the V segment lost 1 base, leaving 7 bases of the junction unmatched. The CDR3 has 16 amino acids. Germline assignment: CDR1 LGHNT and CDR2 FRNRAP.

V and J are TRBV6-5 and TRBJ1-1; tentatively, D is TRBD1 (6 bases). Trimming pared 0 bases from V and 5 bases from J, leaving 13 bases between. In germline, CDR1 is MNHEY, CDR2 SVGAGI. The CDR3 runs to 15 residues. CDR3 sequence: CASSYSGGVWTEAFF. In nucleotides, the CDR3 is TGTGCCAGCAGTTACTCAGGGGGTGTATGGACTGAAGCTTTCTTT.

V is TRBV25-1 and J is TRBJ2-3, with 7 positions matching TRBD1. The J segment lost 6 bases and the V segment lost 5 bases, leaving 8 bases of the junction unmatched. Looked up from germline, CDR1 is MGHDK and CDR2 is SYGVNS. This CDR3 has 14 residues. The CDR3 nucleotides read TGTGCCAGCAGTCAAAGACAGGGAAAGGATACGCAGTATTTT. Translation gives CASSQRQGKDTQYF.

J is TRBJ2-1 and V is TRBV3-1 (or the pseudogene TRBV3-2); 13 bases are a match to TRBD2. The germline V gene has CDR1 LGHDT and CDR2 YNNKEL (reference sequence). This CDR3 spans 18 amino acids. J gave up 5 bases and V 4 bases, and 11 bases lay outside the gene matches. CDR3 nucleotide sequence: TGTGCCAGCAGCCCTACTAGCGGGGGGGCCATTCCGGACAATGAGCAGTTCTTC. Translating gives CASSPTSGGAIPDNEQFF.

This clone was detected once. The gene calls are TRBV5-8 and TRBJ1-1; no definite D call. V was shortened by 5 bases and J by 0 bases, with 14 bases between the two germline ends. The germline gives CDR1 SGHTS, CDR2 YDEGEE. This CDR3 spans 15 amino acids. The DNA for the CDR3 is TGTGCCAGCAGGACTGTTGTAAAGATGAACACTGAAGCTTTCTTT. It is translated as CASRTVVKMNTEAFF.

The chain recombines TRBV7-9 with TRBJ1-2; 11 nucleotides line up with TRBD1. V lost 3 bases to trimming and J lost 12 bases; unmatched junction nucleotides: 6. This CDR3 contains 13 residues. Germline V gives CDR1 SEHNR, CDR2 FQNEAQ (reference sequence). The chain's CDR3 is CASSFTGTGGHTF. The CDR3 coding sequence is TGTGCCAGCAGCTTCACCGGGACAGGGGGGCACACCTTC.

The CDR3 DNA follows: TGTGCCAGCAGTTTATCGCAGACTGGAAACACCATATATTTT. Protein sequence: CASSLSQTGNTIYF. V usage is TRBV28 and J usage is TRBJ1-3; D not resolved. The CDR3 consists of 14 residues. The germline V and J ends were trimmed by 1 base and 2 bases, with 6 bases remaining between them. Germline CDR1 and CDR2: MDHEN and SYDVKM.